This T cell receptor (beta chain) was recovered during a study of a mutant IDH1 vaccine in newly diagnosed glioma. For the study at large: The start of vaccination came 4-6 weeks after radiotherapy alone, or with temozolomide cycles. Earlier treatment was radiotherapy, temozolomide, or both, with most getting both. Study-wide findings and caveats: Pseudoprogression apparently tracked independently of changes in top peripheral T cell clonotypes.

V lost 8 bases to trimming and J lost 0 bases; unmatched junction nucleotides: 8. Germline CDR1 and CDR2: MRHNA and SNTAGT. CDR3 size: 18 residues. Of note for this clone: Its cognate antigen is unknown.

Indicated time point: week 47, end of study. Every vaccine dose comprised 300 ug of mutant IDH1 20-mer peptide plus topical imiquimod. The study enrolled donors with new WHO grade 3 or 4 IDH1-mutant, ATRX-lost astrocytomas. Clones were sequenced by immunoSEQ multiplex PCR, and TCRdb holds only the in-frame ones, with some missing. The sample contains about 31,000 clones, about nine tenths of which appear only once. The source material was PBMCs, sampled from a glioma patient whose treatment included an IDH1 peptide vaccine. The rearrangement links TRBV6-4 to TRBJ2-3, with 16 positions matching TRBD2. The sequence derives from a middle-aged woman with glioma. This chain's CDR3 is CASGFGTSGGGSTDTQYF. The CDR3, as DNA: TGTGCCAGCGGGTTCGGGACTAGCGGGGGGGGAAGCACAGATACGCAGTATTTT.